The present T cell receptor beta chain was sequenced within a study of T cells in Graves' hyperthyroidism and ophthalmopathy. This clonotype was seen at least ten times. Its target is unknown. General study results and limits: Clonotypes that were expanded in thyroid above 0.001 mostly appeared in blood too. Separating ophthalmopathy from stable hyperthyroidism was achieved by a 13 V-J model.

Recently diagnosed hyperthyroidism of less than 2 months' duration affected patients aged 18 to 65. TCR beta CDR3 sequences were amplified from RNA transcripts. A set of HTBI primers served as the primers for a first-round RT-PCR of the TCR CDR3. TCRdb re-analysed the multiplex PCR reads in MiXCR, keeping a single row per CDR3 protein. This sample has almost 600,000 distinct CDR3 sequences; roughly 46% occur once, and the top ten carry roughly 8.2%. The CDR3 loop spans 17 amino acids. CDR1 and CDR2 (germline): SGHAT, FQDESV (reference sequence). V was trimmed by 3 bases and J by 0 bases, leaving 12 bases between them.

The V gene is TRBV11-1, the J gene TRBJ2-6, with a weak D call TRBD1 (6 bases). Sequencing was carried out using peripheral blood or thyroid tissue (not recorded which). The source of this sequence is a woman under 30 with Graves' hyperthyroidism. CDR3 residues: CASSFDRKGSGANVLTF. The CDR3 region has the DNA TGTGCCAGCAGCTTCGACAGGAAGGGCTCTGGGGCCAACGTCCTGACTTTC.